The 8 T cell receptor beta chains given below trace back to one sample, sequenced in a study of shared clonotypes between healthy human individuals. Only in-frame clones appear in the TCRdb table, and some are missing; sequencing was by immunoSEQ multiplex PCR. The data hold around 2,000,000 clones, with 93% observed a single time. Terminally differentiated effector memory CD45RA+ cells were left out of the naive CD8 fraction, which was CD45RO-negative and positively selected for CCR7. The material sequenced was naive CD8+ T cells from PBMCs. The source of these receptors is a man aged 18 to 30 in good health. Some clones in this sample may be carry-over from other donors' samples.

This rearrangement joins TRBV28 to TRBJ2-1; 8 bases align to TRBD2. Germline-derived CDR1 and CDR2 are MDHEN and SYDVKM. V was pared by 3 bases and J by 10 bases, with 2 bases of the junction left unmatched. This CDR3 spans 12 amino acids. The CDR3 nucleotides are TGTGCCAGCAGTTTGGCGGGGGGCGAGCAGTTCTTC. Its translation is CASSLAGGEQFF.

The chain combines TRBV6-1 with TRBJ2-7; D uncertain. Germline CDR1 MNHNS, CDR2 SASEGT. The CDR3 has 12 residues. Between the trimmed V and J ends, which lost 3 bases and 7 bases, there was a span of 10 bases. Written as DNA, the CDR3 is TGTGCCAGCAGTGAGGCGGTGGGGGAGCAGTACTTC. Its translation: CASSEAVGEQYF.

The chain has TRBV13 and TRBJ2-7; possibly TRBD2 for D (5 bases). The CDR3 has 15 amino acids. Per germline, CDR1 PRHDT and CDR2 FYEKMQ (reference sequence). The V end was cut by 2 bases, the J end by 2 bases, with 13 bases between. CDR3 DNA: TGTGCCAGCAGCTTATATAGCCGGGATCCCTACGAGCAGTACTTC. Translated, it gives CASSLYSRDPYEQYF.

V gene TRBV28 combines with J gene TRBJ2-2, with D unresolved. This CDR3 is 16 amino acids long. Germline V gene lookup returns CDR1 MDHEN and CDR2 SYDVKM. V lost 2 bases and J lost 1, with 11 bases in between. CDR3: CASSLPPDRNTGELFF. The DNA of the CDR3 is TGTGCCAGCAGTTTACCCCCGGACCGGAACACCGGGGAGCTGTTTTTT.

The chain is built from TRBV6-1 and TRBJ2-7; D gene ambiguous. Looked up from germline, CDR1 is MNHNS and CDR2 is SASEGT. The CDR3 sequence is 9 residues long. Trimming cost V 7 bases and J 6 bases, with 4 bases left between them. The CDR3 sequence is CASNFEQYF. In DNA, the CDR3 is TGTGCCAGCAATTTCGAGCAGTACTTC.

CDR3 DNA: TGTGCCAGCAGCCCAAGGTCCCTCTCCTACAATGAGCAGTTCTTC. It codes for CASSPRSLSYNEQFF. The gene calls are TRBV6-4 and TRBJ2-1; D remains ambiguous. V lost 6 bases and J lost 0, with 12 bases in between. The CDR3 is 15 amino acids. The germline V gene encodes CDR1 MRHNA and CDR2 SNTAGT.

Regarding this clone: This sample also contains other DNA sequences that code for the same CDR3. The gene calls are TRBV27 and TRBJ2-2; D not certain. Trimming cost V 4 bases and J 9 bases, with 9 bases left between them. Germline V CDR1 and CDR2: MNHEY, SMNVEV (reference sequence). This CDR3 contains 12 residues. The chain's CDR3 is CASSSGARELFF. The CDR3, as DNA: TGTGCCAGCAGTTCGGGTGCCCGGGAGCTGTTTTTT.

The chain carries TRBV4-2 and TRBJ2-7; maybe TRBD1 (6 bases). The length of the CDR3 is 17 residues. Trimming cost V 3 bases and J 2 bases, with 20 bases left between them. From germline, CDR1 is LGHNA and CDR2 YNFKEQ. The CDR3 reads CASSHSRTVLRTYEQYF. DNA for the CDR3: TGTGCCAGCAGCCATTCCCGGACAGTTCTTCGTACCTACGAGCAGTACTTC.